The 30 T cell receptor beta chains below come from one sample, sequenced in a study of blood T cells in healthy people across ages. A sample-barcoded 5' primer and a J-beta primer mix were used in a second PCR of about 7 to 11 cycles. TCRdb reanalysed the 5' RACE reads using MiXCR and keeps one entry per CDR3 protein. This sample has 750,000 to 950,000 distinct CDR3 sequences; about 55% occur once, and the top ten carry 40% to 50%. Sequenced sample: blood. Receptor source: a man older than 75 in good health.

The CDR3 loop reads CSAIPSGYSYNEQFF. The DNA for the CDR3 is TGCAGTGCTATCCCCAGCGGCTACTCCTACAATGAGCAGTTCTTC. V gene TRBV20-1 combines with J gene TRBJ2-1; D is possibly TRBD2 (5 bases). Trimming stripped 4 bases from V and 0 bases from J, with 13 bases between. Germline V CDR1 and CDR2: DFQATT, SNEGSKA (reference sequence). CDR3 size: 15 residues.

The chain uses TRBV7-8 and TRBJ2-3, with 8 nucleotides matching TRBD2. With 3 bases clipped from V and 14 bases from J, the junction kept 19 bases outside the gene matches. The CDR3 totals 16 residues. Germline V gene data show CDR1 as SGHVS and CDR2 as FQNEAQ. Written as DNA, the CDR3 is TGTGCCAGCAGCTTGCCGGTAGCGGGGAGTTCCAGATACGCGTATTTT. This gives the protein CASSLPVAGSSRYAYF.

The genes are TRBV29-1 and TRBJ2-1; 12 bases fit TRBD2. CDR1 is SQVTM, CDR2 ANQGSEA, per germline. The CDR3 has 16 amino acids. V trimming: 6 bases; J trimming: 0 bases; junction bases outside the gene matches: 6. CDR3 in amino acids: CSVVQTSGSSYNEQFF. Written as DNA, the CDR3 is TGCAGCGTAGTACAGACTAGCGGGAGCTCCTACAATGAGCAGTTCTTC.

V usage is TRBV12-3 or TRBV12-4 and J usage is TRBJ2-7; D tentatively fits TRBD1 or TRBD2 (5 bases each). The CDR3 has 15 amino acids. Trimming pared 5 bases from V and 2 bases from J, leaving 16 bases between. DNA of the CDR3: TGTGCCAGCAGTCGAACGGGGACCTCTCCCTACGAGCAGTACTTC. Protein sequence: CASSRTGTSPYEQYF.

The chain recombines TRBV6-1 with TRBJ1-5, with no clear D. The CDR3 runs 12 residues. Trimming stripped 7 bases from V and 0 bases from J, with 4 bases between. Germline V gene lookup returns CDR1 MNHNS and CDR2 SASEGT. CDR3 sequence reads: CASKYSNQPQHF. The CDR3 DNA follows: TGTGCCAGCAAGTATAGCAATCAGCCCCAGCATTTT.

The chain recombines TRBV2 with TRBJ1-4; weak D call: TRBD1 (6 bases). This CDR3 contains 15 residues. Germline V gene lookup returns CDR1 SNHLY and CDR2 FYNNEI. V lost 7 bases and J lost 8, with 20 bases in between. CDR3 loop: CASTPMTGGKEKLFF. The CDR3 DNA reads as TGTGCCAGCACTCCAATGACAGGTGGAAAGGAAAAACTGTTTTTT. The full variable domain, completed using reference TRBV2 and TRBJ1-4, is EPEVTQTPSHQVTQMGQEVILRCVPISNHLYFYWYRQILGQKVEFLVSFYNNEISEKSEIFDDQFSVERPDGSNFTLKIRSTKLEDSAMYFCASTPMTGGKEKLFFGSGTQLSVL.

This clonotype has just a few counts. In DNA form, the CDR3 reads TGCGCCAGCAGCTTGGGGGCGGAGATCTACGAGCAGTACTTC. Translated, it gives CASSLGAEIYEQYF. The chain uses TRBV5-1 and TRBJ2-4, with D uncertain. The J call may be incorrect, as the DNA end agrees better with TRBJ2-7. Germline values: CDR1 SGHRS, CDR2 YFSETQ. The CDR3 extends over 14 amino acids.

The V gene is TRBV11-2, the J gene TRBJ2-4; D gene uncertain. V lost 3 bases to trimming and J lost 0 bases, with 3 bases between them. Germline V gives CDR1 SGHAT, CDR2 FQNNGV. The CDR3 consists of 13 residues. CDR3 region: CASSFIAKNIQYF. DNA for the CDR3: TGTGCCAGCAGCTTCATAGCCAAAAACATTCAGTACTTC.

The chain has TRBV7-3 and TRBJ2-1, with D perhaps TRBD2 (5 bases). CDR3 length equals 14 residues. CDR1 is SGHTA and CDR2 is FQGTGA in the germline V gene. V lost 2 bases to trimming and J lost 10 bases, with 15 bases between them. Written as DNA, the CDR3 is TGTGCCAGCAGCTTAGGTCCCACCGAGGGAGAGCAGTTCTTC. Protein sequence: CASSLGPTEGEQFF.

This sequence joins TRBV5-6 and TRBJ2-1; TRBD1 is a possible D gene (5 bases). Looked up from germline, CDR1 is SGHDT and CDR2 is YYEEEE. The CDR3 consists of 15 residues. V was clipped by 1 base and J by 2 bases, with 10 bases between them. The CDR3 DNA reads as TGTGCCAGCAGCTTGTCCCCAGGGCCCTACAATGAGCAGTTCTTC. It yields the protein CASSLSPGPYNEQFF.

This clonotype was observed a handful of times. J is TRBJ2-5 and V is TRBV18; 10 bases map to TRBD2. Per germline, CDR1 KGHSH and CDR2 LQKENI. J lost 4 bases, V lost 0 bases, and 2 bases had no gene match. The CDR3 is 15 residues long. CDR3 DNA sequence: TGTGCCAGCTCACCACCGAGCGGGAGGGCAGAGACCCAGTACTTC. This translates into CASSPPSGRAETQYF.

This clonotype came up a few times. V is TRBV11-2 and J is TRBJ2-7; 11 bases line up with TRBD1. CDR1 SGHAT and CDR2 FQNNGV come from the germline V gene. Unmatched junction bases numbered 7, after V lost 5 bases and J lost 4 bases. CDR3 size: 15 residues. As DNA, the CDR3 is TGTGCCAGCAGCGCGGACAGGGGGCGCGGGTACGAGCAGTACTTC. Protein: CASSADRGRGYEQYF.

The sample holds one count of this clonotype. The V call is TRBV3-1, the J call TRBJ1-6, with TRBD1 identical over 7 bases. V was clipped by 4 bases and J by 8 bases; unmatched bases: 11. Germline loops: CDR1 LGHDT, CDR2 YNNKEL (reference sequence). CDR3 length equals 16 residues. The CDR3 region is CASSPSDRVGYSPLHF. The CDR3, as DNA: TGTGCCAGCAGCCCATCCGACAGGGTGGGATATTCACCCCTCCACTTT.

V usage is TRBV24-1 and J usage is TRBJ2-1; 12 nucleotides agree with TRBD1. Per germline, CDR1 KGHDR and CDR2 SFDVKD. The V gene end was trimmed by 0 bases and the J gene end by 6 bases; junction bases not matched to a gene: 2. The CDR3 extends over 16 amino acids. The CDR3 bases are TGTGCCACCAGTGATTTGGGGGGACAGGGGGCCAATGAGCAGTTCTTC. Protein sequence: CATSDLGGQGANEQFF.

This clonotype has just a few counts. The chain links TRBV20-1 to TRBJ2-7; 10 bases are a match to TRBD2. The germline V gene has CDR1 DFQATT and CDR2 SNEGSKA (reference sequence). V shed 7 bases, J shed 0 bases, and the junction held 9 bases outside the gene matches. The CDR3 is made up of 15 amino acids. The CDR3 DNA follows: TGCAGTGTCGGACCCGGGACTAGCGCCTCCTACGAGCAGTACTTC. Residues: CSVGPGTSASYEQYF.

This clonotype appeared a few times. The CDR3 sequence is CASSFGQGRYEQYF. CDR3 sequence (DNA): TGTGCCAGCAGCTTTGGACAGGGCAGGTACGAGCAGTACTTC. The chain couples TRBV7-9 to TRBJ2-7; 8 bases fit TRBD1. Per germline, CDR1 SEHNR and CDR2 FQNEAQ (reference sequence). The CDR3 loop spans 14 amino acids. V lost 3 bases to trimming and J lost 4 bases; unmatched junction nucleotides: 5.

The chain has TRBV3-1 and TRBJ2-7; 12 bases map to TRBD2. Looked up from germline, CDR1 is LGHDT and CDR2 is YNNKEL (reference sequence). The V gene end was trimmed by 3 bases and the J gene end by 4 bases; junction bases not matched to a gene: 4. This CDR3 is 15 amino acids long. Here the CDR3 DNA reads TGTGCCAGCAGCCAGAGGACTAGCGGGAATTACGAGCAGTACTTC. Its protein is CASSQRTSGNYEQYF.

This chain uses TRBV20-1 with TRBJ2-5, with 10 bases fitting TRBD2. Germline assignment: CDR1 DFQATT and CDR2 SNEGSKA (reference sequence). Trimming cost V 6 bases and J 11 bases; bases outside gene matches: 21. The CDR3 totals 16 residues. The CDR3 DNA reads as TGCAGTGCCCTGAGTCGGGCTAGCGGGAGCTACAATGAGCAGTACTTC. It yields the protein CSALSRASGSYNEQYF.

The rearrangement links TRBV7-3 to TRBJ1-1, with no clear D. V dropped 2 bases and J dropped 3 bases, with 7 bases sitting between them. The CDR3 is 13 residues long. The germline V gene encodes CDR1 SGHTA and CDR2 FQGTGA. The CDR3 loop reads CASSLVSYTEAFF. The DNA for the CDR3 is TGTGCCAGCAGCTTAGTGTCATACACTGAAGCTTTCTTT.

V and J are TRBV2 and TRBJ2-5, with D possibly being TRBD1 (6 bases). The germline V and J ends were trimmed by 3 bases and 11 bases, with 13 bases remaining between them. This CDR3 comprises 12 residues. Germline V CDR1 and CDR2: SNHLY, FYNNEI. The CDR3 sequence: CASSDRGNEQYF. The CDR3 DNA reads TGTGCCAGCAGTGACAGGGGCAATGAGCAGTACTTC.

This clonotype was recorded a few times. The chain recombines TRBV18 with TRBJ2-7; 9 bases are shared with TRBD1. Germline CDR1 is KGHSH and CDR2 is LQKENI. The V gene end was trimmed by 3 bases and the J gene end by 3 bases; junction bases not matched to a gene: 6. The CDR3 runs 15 residues. CDR3 region: CASSPRTGEVYEQYF. Here the CDR3 DNA reads TGTGCCAGCTCACCCCGGACAGGGGAGGTCTACGAGCAGTACTTC.

The chain employs TRBV20-1 and TRBJ2-1, with 8 bases identical to TRBD1. The CDR3 runs to 15 residues. Germline CDR1 reads DFQATT; CDR2 reads SNEGSKA (reference sequence). The V gene end was trimmed by 0 bases and the J gene end by 7 bases; junction bases not matched to a gene: 8. The CDR3 bases are TGCAGTGCTAGAGACCGGACAGGGTTGAAAAATGAGCAGTTCTTC. As protein: CSARDRTGLKNEQFF.

The rearrangement joins TRBV7-8 to TRBJ2-1, with 12 bases matching TRBD2. Per germline, CDR1 SGHVS and CDR2 FQNEAQ. With V trimmed by 4 bases and J by 8 bases, 15 bases remained unmatched. The CDR3 spans 18 residues. CDR3 sequence (DNA): TGTGCCAGCAGCTCGACTAGCGGGAGTTCCCACATCTTTTATGAGCAGTTCTTC. Translating it yields CASSSTSGSSHIFYEQFF.

The chain carries TRBV7-9 and TRBJ1-2; 7 bases are a match to TRBD1. There are 14 residues in the CDR3. V lost 6 bases, J lost 4 bases, and 8 bases stayed unmatched. CDR1 SEHNR and CDR2 FQNEAQ come from the germline V gene (reference sequence). The chain's CDR3 is CASSYTGEAYGYTF. The DNA of the CDR3 is TGTGCCAGCAGTTATACAGGGGAGGCCTATGGCTACACCTTC.

J is TRBJ2-1 and V is TRBV5-5; D might be TRBD1 (5 bases). Germline V gives CDR1 SGHKS, CDR2 YYEKEE (reference sequence). The CDR3 totals 16 residues. The V gene lost 5 bases and the J gene lost 3 bases, with 18 bases spanning the gap. In DNA, the CDR3 is TGTGCCAGCAGTGCTGTAGGGGCGGAACTCTACAATGAGCAGTTCTTC. This codes for CASSAVGAELYNEQFF.

This chain connects TRBV10-3 to TRBJ2-5; tentative D call: TRBD1 (6 bases). Trimming stripped 0 bases from V and 2 bases from J, with 10 bases between. Germline CDR1 ENHRY, CDR2 SYGVKD. CDR3 size: 15 residues. The CDR3 DNA sequence: TGTGCCATCAGTGAGTCCGGGACACAACAAGAGACCCAGTACTTC. This gives the protein CAISESGTQQETQYF.

J is TRBJ2-1 and V is TRBV20-1; the match to TRBD2 covers 8 bases. Trimming took 3 bases from V and 1 from J; bases not matched to a gene: 11. The CDR3 loop spans 17 amino acids. In germline, CDR1 is DFQATT, CDR2 SNEGSKA (reference sequence). CDR3 region: CSASGGGSGKSYNEQFF. In nucleotides, the CDR3 is TGCAGTGCTAGTGGGGGTGGTAGCGGGAAATCCTACAATGAGCAGTTCTTC.

The chain recombines TRBV11-1 with TRBJ2-5; D is ambiguous. CDR1 and CDR2 from the germline V gene are SGHAT and FQDESV (reference sequence). Trimming stripped 0 bases from V and 2 bases from J, with 16 bases between. CDR3 length: 17 residues. The CDR3 loop reads CASSLAWRTKIQETQYF. CDR3 coding DNA: TGTGCCAGCAGCTTAGCATGGCGCACTAAAATTCAAGAGACCCAGTACTTC.

The chain couples TRBV5-1 to TRBJ2-1; D not certain. Trimming removed 0 bases at V and 4 bases at J, with 8 bases between. The CDR3 loop spans 14 amino acids. Germline CDR1 reads SGHRS; CDR2 reads YFSETQ. The CDR3 is CASSLGQQYNEQFF. CDR3 DNA sequence: TGCGCCAGCAGCTTGGGTCAGCAATACAATGAGCAGTTCTTC.

The J gene is TRBJ2-1, the V gene TRBV5-1; no clear D. V lost 0 bases to trimming and J lost 1 base, with 11 bases between them. This CDR3 spans 16 amino acids. Germline-derived CDR1 and CDR2 are SGHRS and YFSETQ. DNA of the CDR3: TGCGCCAGCAGCTTGGTTACTTGGCGGTCCTACAATGAGCAGTTCTTC. It yields the protein CASSLVTWRSYNEQFF. The variable domain in full, completed from reference TRBV5-1 and TRBJ2-1, reads KAGVTQTPRYLIKTRGQQVTLSCSPISGHRSVSWYQQTPGQGLQFLFEYFSETQRNKGNFPGRFSGRQFSNSRSEMNVSTLELGDSALYLCASSLVTWRSYNEQFFGPGTRLTVL.